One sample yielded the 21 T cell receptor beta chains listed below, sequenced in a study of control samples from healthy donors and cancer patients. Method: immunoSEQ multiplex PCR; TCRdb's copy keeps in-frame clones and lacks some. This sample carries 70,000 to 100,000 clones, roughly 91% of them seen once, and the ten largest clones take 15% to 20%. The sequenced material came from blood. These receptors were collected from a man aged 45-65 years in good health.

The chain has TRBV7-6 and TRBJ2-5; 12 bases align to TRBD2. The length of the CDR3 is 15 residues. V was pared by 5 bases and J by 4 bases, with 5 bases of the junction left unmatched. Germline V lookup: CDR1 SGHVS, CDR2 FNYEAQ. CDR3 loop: CASSPLAGGGETQYF. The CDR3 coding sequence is TGTGCCAGCAGCCCACTAGCGGGGGGAGGAGAGACCCAGTACTTC.

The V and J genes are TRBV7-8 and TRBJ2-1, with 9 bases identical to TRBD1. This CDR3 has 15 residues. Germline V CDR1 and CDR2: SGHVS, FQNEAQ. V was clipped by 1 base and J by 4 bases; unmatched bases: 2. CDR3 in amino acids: CASSLGTGEYNEQFF. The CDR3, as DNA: TGTGCCAGCAGCTTAGGGACAGGGGAATACAATGAGCAGTTCTTC. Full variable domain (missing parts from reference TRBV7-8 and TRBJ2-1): GAGVSQSPRYKVAKRGQDVALRCDPISGHVSLFWYQQALGQGPEFLTYFQNEAQLDKSGLPSDRFFAERPEGSVSTLKIQRTQQEDSAVYLCASSLGTGEYNEQFFGPGTRLTVL.

The CDR3 nucleotides read TGTGCCAGCGGGGGCAGGGCCCTCGAGACCCAGTACTTC. Its protein is CASGGRALETQYF. V usage is TRBV12-3 or TRBV12-4 and J usage is TRBJ2-5, with D perhaps TRBD1 (6 bases). V was pared by 8 bases and J by 5 bases, with 15 bases between. The CDR3 has 13 amino acids.

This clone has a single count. The CDR3 DNA follows: TGTGCCAGCAGCTTAGCTCGGGATGTGACCCGTGAAGCTTTCTTT. Its protein is CASSLARDVTREAFF. The rearrangement links TRBV7-6 to TRBJ1-1; D is uncertain. V shed 0 bases and J shed 7 bases, with 15 bases lying between them. The length of the CDR3 is 15 residues. The V gene's germline CDR1 is SGHVS and CDR2 FNYEAQ.

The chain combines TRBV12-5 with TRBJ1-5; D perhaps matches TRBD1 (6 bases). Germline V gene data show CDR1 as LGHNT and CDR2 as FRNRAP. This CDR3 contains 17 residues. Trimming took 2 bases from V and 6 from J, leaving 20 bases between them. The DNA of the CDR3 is TGTGCTAGTGGTTTGTTCCCGGGAAGGGGGGGAGGTCAGCCCCAGCATTTT. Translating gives CASGLFPGRGGGQPQHF.

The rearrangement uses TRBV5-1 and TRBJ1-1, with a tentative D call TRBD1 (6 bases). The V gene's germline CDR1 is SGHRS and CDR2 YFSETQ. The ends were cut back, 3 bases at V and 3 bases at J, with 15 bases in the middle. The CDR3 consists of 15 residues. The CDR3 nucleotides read TGCGCCAGCAGCTCCCCCCGGGACACTTACACTGAAGCTTTCTTT. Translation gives CASSSPRDTYTEAFF.

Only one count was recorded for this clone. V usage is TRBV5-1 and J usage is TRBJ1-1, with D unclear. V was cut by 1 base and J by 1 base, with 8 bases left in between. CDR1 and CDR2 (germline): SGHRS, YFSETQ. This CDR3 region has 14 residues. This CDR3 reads CASSLISGNTEAFF. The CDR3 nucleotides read TGCGCCAGCAGCTTGATTTCGGGGAACACTGAAGCTTTCTTT.

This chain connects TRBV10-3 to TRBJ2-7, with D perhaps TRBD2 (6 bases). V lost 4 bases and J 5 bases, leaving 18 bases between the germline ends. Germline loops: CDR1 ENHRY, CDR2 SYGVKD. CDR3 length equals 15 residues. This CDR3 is CAISVLGEVGNEQYF. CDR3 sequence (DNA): TGTGCCATCAGTGTACTGGGGGAGGTTGGGAACGAGCAGTACTTC.

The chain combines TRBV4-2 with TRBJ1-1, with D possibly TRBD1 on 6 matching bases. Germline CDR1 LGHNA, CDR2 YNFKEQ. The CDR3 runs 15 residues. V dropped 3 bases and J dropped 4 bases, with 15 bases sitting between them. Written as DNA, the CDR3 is TGTGCCAGCAGCCAGCTCAGAGGGGGGCGCACTGAAGCTTTCTTT. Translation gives CASSQLRGGRTEAFF.

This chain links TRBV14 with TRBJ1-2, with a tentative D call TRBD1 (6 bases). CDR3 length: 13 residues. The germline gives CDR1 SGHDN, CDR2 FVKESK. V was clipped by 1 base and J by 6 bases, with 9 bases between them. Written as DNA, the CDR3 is TGTGCCAGCAGCCAAGCGGGGGCGAATGGCTACACCTTC. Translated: CASSQAGANGYTF.

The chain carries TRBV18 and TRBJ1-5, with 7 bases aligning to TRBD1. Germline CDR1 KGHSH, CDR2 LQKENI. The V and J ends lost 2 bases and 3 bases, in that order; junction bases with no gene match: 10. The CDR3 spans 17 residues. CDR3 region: CASSPVSTGNLNQPQHF. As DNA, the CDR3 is TGTGCCAGCTCACCAGTGTCGACAGGGAACCTCAATCAGCCCCAGCATTTT.

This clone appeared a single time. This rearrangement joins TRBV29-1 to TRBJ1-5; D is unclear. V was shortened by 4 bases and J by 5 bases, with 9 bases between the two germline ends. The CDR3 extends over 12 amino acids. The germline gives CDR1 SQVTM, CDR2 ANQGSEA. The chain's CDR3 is CSVGSRDQPQHF. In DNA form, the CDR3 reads TGCAGCGTTGGGTCGAGGGATCAGCCCCAGCATTTT. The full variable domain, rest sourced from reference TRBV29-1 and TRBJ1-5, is SAVISQKPSRDICQRGTSLTIQCQVDSQVTMMFWYRQQPGQSLTLIATANQGSEATYESGFVIDKFPISRPNLTFSTLTVSNMSPEDSSIYLCSVGSRDQPQHFGDGTRLSIL.

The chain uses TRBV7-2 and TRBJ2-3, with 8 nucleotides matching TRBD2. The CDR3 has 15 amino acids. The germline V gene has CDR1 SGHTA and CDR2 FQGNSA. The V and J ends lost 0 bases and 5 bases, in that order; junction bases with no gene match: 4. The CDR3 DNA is TGTGCCAGCAGCTTAGCCCCGGGGGGGGGAGATACGCAGTATTTT. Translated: CASSLAPGGGDTQYF.

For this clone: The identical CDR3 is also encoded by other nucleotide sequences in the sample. Here the CDR3 reads CASSPGVNYGYTF. DNA for the CDR3: TGTGCCAGCTCACCAGGGGTGAATTATGGCTACACCTTC. The V gene is TRBV18, the J gene TRBJ1-2; D uncertain. Germline V gene lookup returns CDR1 KGHSH and CDR2 LQKENI. The CDR3 spans 13 residues. V was pared by 2 bases and J by 5 bases, with 9 bases between.

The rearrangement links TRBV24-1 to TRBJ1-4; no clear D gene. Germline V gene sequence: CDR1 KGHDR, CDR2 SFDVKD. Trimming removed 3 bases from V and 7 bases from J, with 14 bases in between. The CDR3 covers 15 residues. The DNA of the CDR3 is TGTGCCACCAGTGATCCCACTATGGGAGGTGAAAAACTGTTTTTT. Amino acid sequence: CATSDPTMGGEKLFF.

The CDR3 bases are TGTGCCAGCAGCCCTATCGAGTCCGGGGATTATGGCTACACCTTC. Translating it yields CASSPIESGDYGYTF. The rearrangement joins TRBV7-9 to TRBJ1-2; D not resolved. CDR3 length: 15 residues. V lost 5 bases and J 5 bases, leaving 18 bases between the germline ends. Germline V CDR1 and CDR2: SEHNR, FQNEAQ (reference sequence).

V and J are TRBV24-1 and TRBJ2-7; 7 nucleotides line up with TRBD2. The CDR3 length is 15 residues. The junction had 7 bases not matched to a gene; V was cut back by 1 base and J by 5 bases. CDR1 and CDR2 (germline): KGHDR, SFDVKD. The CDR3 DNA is TGTGCCACCAGTGATTTAAAGCGGGGAGGGAACGAGCAGTACTTC. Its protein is CATSDLKRGGNEQYF.

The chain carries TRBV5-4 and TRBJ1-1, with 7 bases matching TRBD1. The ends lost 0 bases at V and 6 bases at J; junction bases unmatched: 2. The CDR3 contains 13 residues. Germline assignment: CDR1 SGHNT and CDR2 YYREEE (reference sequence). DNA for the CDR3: TGTGCCAGCAGCTTGGGTCAGGGGGCTGAAGCTTTCTTT. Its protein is CASSLGQGAEAFF.

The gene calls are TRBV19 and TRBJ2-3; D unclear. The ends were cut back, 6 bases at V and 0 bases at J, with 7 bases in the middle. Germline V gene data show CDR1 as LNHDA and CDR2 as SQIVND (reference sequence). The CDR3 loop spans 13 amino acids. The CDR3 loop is CASSQLSTDTQYF. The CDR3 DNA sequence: TGTGCCAGTAGCCAACTTAGCACAGATACGCAGTATTTT.

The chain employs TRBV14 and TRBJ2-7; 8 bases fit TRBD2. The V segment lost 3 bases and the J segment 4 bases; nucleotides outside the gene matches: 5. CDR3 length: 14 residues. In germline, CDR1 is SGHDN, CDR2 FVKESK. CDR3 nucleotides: TGTGCCAGCAGCCATAGCGGGGCGGGATACGAGCAGTACTTC. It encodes CASSHSGAGYEQYF.

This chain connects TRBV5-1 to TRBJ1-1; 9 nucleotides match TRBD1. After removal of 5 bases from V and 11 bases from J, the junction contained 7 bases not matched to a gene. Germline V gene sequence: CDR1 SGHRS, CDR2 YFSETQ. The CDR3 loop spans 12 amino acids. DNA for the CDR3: TGCGCCAGCAGTCACGGACAGGGGTTGGCTTTCTTT. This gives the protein CASSHGQGLAFF.